A selection of T cell receptor beta chains follows, all from one sample in a study of CD8 T cells in Susac syndrome. TCRdb reprocessed the immunoSEQ multiplex PCR reads with MiXCR, giving one entry per CDR3 protein. The repertoire holds 250,000 to 300,000 distinct CDR3 sequences, about 89% seen once, with around 0.2% in the top ten. The sample consisted of CD8+ T cells from PBMCs. All receptors come from a human donor with multiple sclerosis. The CDR3 runs from the conserved cysteine through the conserved F or W. Each record gives: D gene, J gene, V gene, clone size, CDR3 DNA, CDR3 protein. A D gene is named only where the DNA matches it firmly. The size entry is marked missing in some rows and otherwise reads once, few, many or a size class.

>-|TRBJ2-3|TRBV18|-
TGTGCCAGCTCACCCCCCTTACGGGATACGCAGTATTTT
CASSPPLRDTQYF
>TRBD2|TRBJ2-1|TRBV29-1|-
TGCAGCGTTGAATGGACTAGCGGGAGCTCCTACAATGAGCAGTTCTTC
CSVEWTSGSSYNEQFF
>TRBD2|TRBJ2-7|TRBV28|-
TGTGCCAGCAGTAACTTAGGGGCGGGGGATTACGAGCAGTACTTC
CASSNLGAGDYEQYF
>TRBD1|TRBJ2-6|TRBV12-3/TRBV12-4|-
TGTGCCAGCAGTGCGCCCGGACAGGGGGGGGCAAGCTCTGGGGCCAACGTCCTGACTTTC
CASSAPGQGGASSGANVLTF
>TRBD2|TRBJ2-1|TRBV5-1|-
TGCGCCAGCAGCTTGGAGGTAGCGGGCTCCTACAATGAGCAGTTCTTC
CASSLEVAGSYNEQFF
>TRBD1|TRBJ2-2|TRBV27|-
TGTGCCAGCAGATGGACAGGGGCCGGGGAGCTGTTTTTT
CASRWTGAGELFF
>TRBD2|TRBJ2-3|TRBV7-8|-
TGTGCCAGCAGCCCCCCCCCGGGACTAGTGCCAGATACGCAGTATTTT
CASSPPPGLVPDTQYF
>-|TRBJ1-2|TRBV12-3/TRBV12-4|-
TGTGCCAGCAGCCCCACGAAAGGACACGGAGGGTATGGCTACACCTTC
CASSPTKGHGGYGYTF
>-|TRBJ1-1|TRBV6-2/TRBV6-3|once
TGTGCCAGCAGTTGGGAGTCCGAAGCTTTCTTT
CASSWESEAFF
>-|TRBJ1-2|TRBV5-1|-
TGCGCCAGCAGCTCAGACAGGTTTAACTATGGCTACACCTTC
CASSSDRFNYGYTF
>-|TRBJ1-2|TRBV19|-
TGTGCCACCTGGGACACTTATGGCTACACCTTC
CATWDTYGYTF